The 4 T cell receptor beta chains presented below share a single source sample, sequenced in a study of CD8 T cells in Susac syndrome. Reverse transcription used roughly 0.45 to 1 ug RNA and random hexamers. One entry per CDR3 protein results from TCRdb running MiXCR on the immunoSEQ multiplex PCR reads. Of about 210,000 distinct CDR3 sequences in the sample, 95% were seen once. Sequencing input: CD4+ T cells from PBMCs. These receptors came from a human donor with multiple sclerosis.

The chain carries TRBV27 and TRBJ2-1; 13 bases agree with TRBD2. The CDR3 contains 18 residues. The J segment lost 7 bases and the V segment lost 0 bases, leaving 9 bases of the junction unmatched. Germline-derived CDR1 and CDR2 are MNHEY and SMNVEV (reference sequence). The CDR3 reads CASSLSKTSGGVLNEQFF. In DNA form, the CDR3 reads TGTGCCAGCAGTTTATCAAAAACTAGCGGGGGGGTTTTGAATGAGCAGTTCTTC.

The chain is built from TRBV12-3 or TRBV12-4 and TRBJ2-7, with D possibly TRBD1 on 5 matching bases. V dropped 6 bases and J dropped 4 bases, with 10 bases sitting between them. The CDR3 covers 12 residues. Here the CDR3 DNA reads TGTGCCAGCAGCAGGGTTACGTACGAGCAGTACTTC. Protein sequence: CASSRVTYEQYF.

The chain joins TRBV30 to TRBJ1-1; 8 bases line up with TRBD1. Germline V CDR1 and CDR2: GTSNPN, SVGIG (reference sequence). The CDR3 runs 14 residues. The V segment lost 4 bases and the J segment 1 base; nucleotides outside the gene matches: 5. CDR3 region: CAWNRDRKNTEAFF. The DNA for the CDR3 is TGTGCCTGGAACCGGGACAGGAAGAACACTGAAGCTTTCTTT.

The rearrangement joins TRBV3-1 to TRBJ2-7; D possibly corresponds to TRBD1 (6 bases). Germline CDR1 is LGHDT and CDR2 is YNNKEL (reference sequence). The CDR3 runs to 15 residues. Trimming pared 1 base from V and 3 bases from J, leaving 13 bases between. The CDR3 DNA reads TGTGCCAGCAGCCAAGGGCCAGGGGACAACTACGAGCAGTACTTC. It codes for CASSQGPGDNYEQYF.